A single sample is the source of the 18 T cell receptor beta chains below, sequenced in a study of blood T cell repertoires in COVID-19. Data came from immunoSEQ multiplex PCR; TCRdb stores just in-frame clones and leaves some out. There are fewer than 250,000 clones in the sample; 65% to 90% occur only once, and approximately 4.8% lies in the top ten. Sequenced input: peripheral blood. Receptor source: a woman in her seventies with acute or convalescent COVID-19.

The count of this clone is one. The genes are TRBV5-1 and TRBJ1-2, with D possibly TRBD1 on 5 matching bases. V lost 0 bases and J 6 bases, leaving 15 bases between the germline ends. CDR3 length equals 15 residues. Looked up from germline, CDR1 is SGHRS and CDR2 is YFSETQ. Here the CDR3 reads CASSLEAGRSHGYTF. The CDR3 region has the DNA TGCGCCAGCAGCTTGGAAGCAGGGCGCTCCCATGGCTACACCTTC.

V and J are TRBV19 and TRBJ1-1, with 8 bases aligning to TRBD1. CDR1 LNHDA and CDR2 SQIVND come from the germline V gene (reference sequence). There are 16 residues in the CDR3. Trimming cost V 6 bases and J 5 bases; bases outside gene matches: 14. The CDR3 nucleotides read TGTGCCAGTAGAATGGAGGGGGGCAGGGGGCGGACTGAAGCTTTCTTT. Its protein is CASRMEGGRGRTEAFF.

The V call is TRBV7-2, the J call TRBJ1-3, with 7 positions matching TRBD1. The CDR3 length is 15 residues. Germline V lookup: CDR1 SGHTA, CDR2 FQGNSA. V trimming: 5 bases; J trimming: 1 base; junction bases outside the gene matches: 5. CDR3 bases: TGTGCCAGCAGCCCACAGGGGACTTCTGGAAACACCATATATTTT. Translated: CASSPQGTSGNTIYF.

The chain has TRBV7-9 and TRBJ1-2; TRBD1 agrees at 7 bases. CDR3 length: 13 residues. Unmatched junction bases numbered 8, after V lost 5 bases and J lost 8 bases. CDR1 and CDR2 (germline): SEHNR, FQNEAQ (reference sequence). CDR3 sequence reads: CASSPTGVGGYTF. In DNA form, the CDR3 reads TGTGCCAGCAGCCCCACAGGGGTAGGAGGCTACACCTTC.

The rearrangement links TRBV12-3 or TRBV12-4 to TRBJ1-2; no clear D. The CDR3 is made up of 13 amino acids. V was pared by 1 base and J by 3 bases, with 6 bases between. The CDR3, as DNA: TGTGCCAGCAGTTTAGGAGGGTACTATGGCTACACCTTC. It codes for CASSLGGYYGYTF.

The chain links TRBV7-2 to TRBJ1-2; TRBD1 agrees at 10 bases. Trimming took 0 bases from V and 5 from J; bases not matched to a gene: 6. CDR3 length: 16 residues. Germline V gives CDR1 SGHTA, CDR2 FQGNSA. This chain's CDR3 is CASSLAAGGQGYGYTF. The CDR3 coding sequence is TGTGCCAGCAGCTTAGCGGCTGGGGGACAGGGGTATGGCTACACCTTC.

The CDR3 sequence: CASTPGTSGGSQYF. The DNA of the CDR3 is TGTGCCAGCACCCCGGGGACTAGCGGGGGAAGTCAGTACTTC. V gene TRBV7-2 combines with J gene TRBJ2-7, with 14 bases aligning to TRBD2. The germline V gene has CDR1 SGHTA and CDR2 FQGNSA. The CDR3 has 14 residues. V lost 7 bases to trimming and J lost 10 bases; unmatched junction nucleotides: 9.

The genes are TRBV27 and TRBJ2-3, with TRBD1 matching over 7 bases. Germline loops: CDR1 MNHEY, CDR2 SMNVEV (reference sequence). Losses at the gene ends were 2 bases for V and 3 bases for J; bases not matched to a gene: 8. This CDR3 comprises 16 residues. This chain's CDR3 is CASSLAQGFVTDTQYF. The CDR3 nucleotides are TGTGCCAGCAGTTTAGCACAGGGGTTTGTGACAGATACGCAGTATTTT.

The chain is built from TRBV4-2 and TRBJ1-6; 7 bases fit TRBD1. V trimming: 0 bases; J trimming: 9 bases; junction bases outside the gene matches: 5. Per the germline V gene, CDR1 is LGHNA and CDR2 is YNFKEQ. The CDR3 covers 15 residues. CDR3 loop: CASSQEKGAGSPLHF. CDR3 nucleotides: TGTGCCAGCAGCCAAGAAAAGGGGGCCGGTTCACCCCTCCACTTT.

This chain uses TRBV7-9 with TRBJ1-3; D ambiguous. Germline V gene lookup returns CDR1 SEHNR and CDR2 FQNEAQ (reference sequence). The CDR3 loop spans 16 amino acids. The V end lost 5 bases, the J end lost 4 bases, and 18 bases lay between the germline ends. The CDR3 sequence is CASSPPEDPGGNTIYF. For the CDR3, the DNA is TGTGCCAGCAGCCCTCCGGAGGATCCGGGGGGAAACACCATATATTTT.

The chain employs TRBV27 and TRBJ1-1; D is possibly TRBD1 (6 bases). Deletions cut 2 bases from V and 4 bases from J, with 11 bases between. Germline loops: CDR1 MNHEY, CDR2 SMNVEV (reference sequence). The CDR3 has 14 residues. The chain's CDR3 is CASSLGGAGTEAFF. The CDR3 DNA reads TGTGCCAGCAGTTTAGGGGGCGCAGGCACTGAAGCTTTCTTT.

V and J are TRBV24-1 and TRBJ2-1, with 12 bases lining up with TRBD1. This CDR3 region has 14 residues. V was pared by 9 bases and J by 7 bases, with 6 bases of the junction left unmatched. The germline V gene has CDR1 KGHDR and CDR2 SFDVKD. The CDR3 bases are TGTGCCACCGGGGGACAGGGGGCTCTAAATGAGCAGTTCTTC. Encoded protein: CATGGQGALNEQFF.

The rearrangement joins TRBV3-1 (or the pseudogene TRBV3-2) to TRBJ1-2; 7 positions match TRBD1. The CDR3 is made up of 14 amino acids. V trimming: 6 bases; J trimming: 0 bases; junction bases outside the gene matches: 4. Germline CDR1 reads LGHDT; CDR2 reads YNNKEL (reference sequence). The CDR3 nucleotides read TGTGCCAGCAGGGGGACAGCGTCTAACTATGGCTACACCTTC. Its protein product is CASRGTASNYGYTF.

Details on this clone: The same CDR3 can be traced to other DNA sequences in this sample. The chain combines TRBV6-2 or TRBV6-3 with TRBJ1-5; D might be TRBD1 (5 bases). V dropped 6 bases and J dropped 2 bases, with 11 bases sitting between them. CDR1 and CDR2 from the germline V gene are MNHEY and SVGEGT. The CDR3 spans 14 residues. The CDR3 loop is CASSLGGGNQPQHF. CDR3 DNA sequence: TGTGCCAGCAGCCTCGGGGGGGGCAATCAGCCCCAGCATTTT.

The chain is built from TRBV7-2 and TRBJ2-2; D is unresolved. The V end was cut by 3 bases, the J end by 2 bases, with 13 bases between. Germline V gene sequence: CDR1 SGHTA, CDR2 FQGNSA. This CDR3 is built from 16 residues. This CDR3 is CASSFRGTRNTGELFF. CDR3 DNA: TGTGCCAGCAGCTTCAGAGGCACACGTAACACCGGGGAGCTGTTTTTT.

The chain combines TRBV23-1 with TRBJ2-7; unclear D gene. TRBV23-1 is an ORF; its function is uncertain. V was pared by 3 bases and J by 3 bases, with 6 bases between. The CDR3 runs 12 residues. The CDR3 protein is CASSHPLYEQYF. The DNA for the CDR3 is TGCGCCAGCAGTCACCCACTCTACGAGCAGTACTTC.

V usage is TRBV5-1 and J usage is TRBJ1-2; D unresolved. Trimming pared 0 bases from V and 3 bases from J, leaving 9 bases between. In germline, CDR1 is SGHRS, CDR2 YFSETQ. This CDR3 region has 14 residues. CDR3 residues: CASSLGGVDYGYTF. The CDR3, as DNA: TGCGCCAGCAGCTTGGGCGGGGTTGACTATGGCTACACCTTC.

The chain carries TRBV30 and TRBJ1-2; 9 nucleotides align to TRBD1. With V trimmed by 4 bases and J by 4 bases, 4 bases remained unmatched. Germline V lookup: CDR1 GTSNPN, CDR2 SVGIG (reference sequence). The CDR3 length is 13 residues. The CDR3 DNA reads as TGTGCCTGGATGACAGGGGGAGGCTATGGCTACACCTTC. It translates to CAWMTGGGYGYTF. The entire variable domain, with the rest obtained from reference TRBV30 and TRBJ1-2, is as follows: SQTIHQWPATLVQPVGSPLSLECTVEGTSNPNLYWYRQAAGRGLQLLFYSVGIGQISSEVPQNLSASRPQDRQFILSSKKLLLSDSGFYLCAWMTGGGYGYTFGSGTRLTVV.